Below, 21 T cell receptor beta chains from the same sample are listed, as sequenced in a study of OX40 agonist ivuxolimab in advanced cancers. Here immunoSEQ multiplex PCR was the method, and the copy in TCRdb shows in-frame clones only, minus some. The sample yields under 50,000 clones, over 75% seen once. This sample comprised CD4+ or CD8+ T cells sorted from blood, obtained in a trial of the OX40 agonist ivuxolimab. Receptor source: an adult with an advanced solid tumor such as melanoma, head and neck, liver or kidney cancer.

V usage is TRBV7-9 and J usage is TRBJ2-3; TRBD1 is a possible D gene (5 bases). Trimming removed 5 bases at V and 2 bases at J, with 14 bases between. CDR3 size: 15 residues. The germline V gene has CDR1 SEHNR and CDR2 FQNEAQ (reference sequence). The CDR3 region is CASSLGAGNTDTQYF. The DNA of the CDR3 is TGTGCCAGCAGCCTAGGGGCAGGCAACACAGATACGCAGTATTTT. The full variable domain, its missing parts supplied by reference TRBV7-9 and TRBJ2-3, is DTGVSQNPRHKITKRGQNVTFRCDPISEHNRLYWYRQTLGQGPEFLTYFQNEAQLEKSRLLSDRFSAERPKGSFSTLEIQRTEQGDSAMYLCASSLGAGNTDTQYFGPGTRLTVL.

The chain uses TRBV27 and TRBJ2-3; 7 bases map to TRBD2. After removal of 3 bases from V and 0 bases from J, the junction contained 6 bases not matched to a gene. Per germline, CDR1 MNHEY and CDR2 SMNVEV (reference sequence). The CDR3 is made up of 16 amino acids. This chain's CDR3 is CASSFLAVTSTDTQYF. CDR3 coding DNA: TGTGCCAGCAGTTTCCTAGCGGTTACTAGCACAGATACGCAGTATTTT.

V usage is TRBV6-1 and J usage is TRBJ2-3; D not resolved. With 4 bases removed from V and 4 bases from J, the gap between germline ends came to 6 bases. Germline V gene lookup returns CDR1 MNHNS and CDR2 SASEGT. The CDR3 runs to 12 residues. The CDR3 spells CASSGLADTQYF. CDR3 sequence (DNA): TGTGCCAGCAGTGGACTGGCAGATACGCAGTATTTT.

The chain uses TRBV19 and TRBJ2-3; 10 nucleotides align to TRBD2. This CDR3 contains 16 residues. Germline V gene data show CDR1 as LNHDA and CDR2 as SQIVND (reference sequence). The V and J ends lost 6 bases and 2 bases, in that order; junction bases with no gene match: 8. The CDR3, as DNA: TGTGCCAGTAGGGGCACAAGCGGGAGGGCCACAGATACGCAGTATTTT. Translated: CASRGTSGRATDTQYF.

This chain links TRBV7-9 with TRBJ2-7; D is unclear. The CDR3 has 16 residues. Germline values: CDR1 SEHNR, CDR2 FQNEAQ (reference sequence). The germline V and J ends were trimmed by 0 bases and 5 bases, with 17 bases remaining between them. In DNA form, the CDR3 reads TGTGCCAGCAGCTTAGCGGAGTCCTACCAACACAACGAGCAGTACTTC. Translating it yields CASSLAESYQHNEQYF.

This chain connects TRBV5-1 to TRBJ2-7; TRBD2 agrees at 9 bases. The CDR3 is 15 amino acids. V dropped 0 bases and J dropped 5; count of bases not matched to a gene: 6. The V gene's germline CDR1 is SGHRS and CDR2 YFSETQ. CDR3 loop: CASSLVLAGRHEQYF. The CDR3 DNA reads as TGCGCCAGCAGCTTGGTTCTAGCGGGAAGACACGAGCAGTACTTC.

This rearrangement joins TRBV4-3 to TRBJ1-5; a weak D match, TRBD1 (6 bases). Germline V lookup: CDR1 LGHNA, CDR2 YSLEER. The germline V and J ends were trimmed by 5 bases and 0 bases, with 8 bases remaining between them. The CDR3 loop spans 14 amino acids. The CDR3 DNA sequence: TGCGCCAGCAGCGAGGGGGATAGCAATCAGCCCCAGCATTTT. It translates to CASSEGDSNQPQHF.

The table lists this clone with a few counts. CDR3 nucleotides: TGTGCCAGCTCCCACGCCCAGACTCGGCGAACGGCCATCGAGCAGTACTTC. Residues: CASSHAQTRRTAIEQYF. The chain combines TRBV18 with TRBJ2-7; D is uncertain. The CDR3 is 17 residues long. The ends were cut back, 6 bases at V and 6 bases at J, with 27 bases in the middle. Germline CDR1 and CDR2: KGHSH and LQKENI. Drawing the rest from reference TRBV18 and TRBJ2-7, the complete variable domain is NAGVMQNPRHLVRRRGQEARLRCSPMKGHSHVYWYRQLPEEGLKFMVYLQKENIIDESGMPKERFSAEFPKEGPSILRIQQVVRGDSAAYFCASSHAQTRRTAIEQYFGPGTRLTVT.

The chain has TRBV6-1 and TRBJ1-1, with D unresolved. The CDR3 length is 15 residues. The V end was cut by 3 bases, the J end by 4 bases, with 15 bases between. Germline-derived CDR1 and CDR2 are MNHNS and SASEGT. CDR3 region: CASSDLGQAGTEAFF. As DNA, the CDR3 is TGTGCCAGCAGTGACCTGGGTCAAGCGGGCACTGAAGCTTTCTTT.

V is TRBV23-1 and J is TRBJ1-5, with D possibly TRBD1 on 6 matching bases. TRBV23-1 is filed as an ORF, its function uncertain. The CDR3 spans 17 residues. V was shortened by 6 bases and J by 2 bases, with 20 bases between the two germline ends. In DNA, the CDR3 is TGCGCCAGCAGCCCTTCTTTCGGGAGGGGGTGCAATCAGCCCCAGCATTTT. Translating it yields CASSPSFGRGCNQPQHF.

This clone has a single count. The chain recombines TRBV6-1 with TRBJ2-7, with D maybe TRBD1 (5 bases). This CDR3 is built from 14 residues. Trimming took 10 bases from V and 1 from J, leaving 17 bases between them. CDR1 is MNHNS and CDR2 is SASEGT in the germline V gene. For the CDR3, the DNA is TGTGCCACCACTTGGCAGGGCAGTTCCTACGAGCAGTACTTC. The encoded protein is CATTWQGSSYEQYF.

The CDR3 DNA sequence: TGCAGCGTAGCCTGGACAGGGCTTATCGAGCAGTACTTC. This codes for CSVAWTGLIEQYF. The gene calls are TRBV29-1 and TRBJ2-7; 8 nucleotides line up with TRBD1. This CDR3 is built from 13 residues. Germline V gives CDR1 SQVTM, CDR2 ANQGSEA. Losses at the gene ends were 6 bases for V and 6 bases for J; bases not matched to a gene: 10.

The chain carries TRBV7-2 and TRBJ2-1, with D possibly TRBD2 on 6 matching bases. The length of the CDR3 is 16 residues. CDR1 SGHTA and CDR2 FQGNSA come from the germline V gene. V gave up 1 base and J gave up 4 bases, with 14 bases separating them. CDR3 DNA sequence: TGTGCCAGCAGCTTAGGACCCGGGAGCGGGTACAATGAGCAGTTCTTC. Its translation: CASSLGPGSGYNEQFF.

This clone came up once. The chain recombines TRBV7-2 with TRBJ1-1; no clear D. Per germline, CDR1 SGHTA and CDR2 FQGNSA. Trimming took 4 bases from V and 1 from J, leaving 16 bases between them. The CDR3 length is 16 residues. The CDR3, as DNA: TGTGCCAGCAGCTCCCCTCAACCCTATGGGAACACTGAAGCTTTCTTT. Amino acid sequence: CASSSPQPYGNTEAFF.

The rearrangement links TRBV30 to TRBJ1-2, with 8 nucleotides matching TRBD1. The J segment lost 7 bases and the V segment lost 6 bases, leaving 13 bases of the junction unmatched. The CDR3 spans 14 residues. Germline V gene sequence: CDR1 GTSNPN, CDR2 SVGIG (reference sequence). The chain's CDR3 is CACAGGAGQGGYTF. CDR3 nucleotides: TGTGCCTGTGCAGGGGGCGCTGGACAGGGTGGCTACACCTTC.

Only one count was recorded for this clone. This rearrangement joins TRBV30 to TRBJ1-6; weak D call: TRBD1 (5 bases). Germline V gene sequence: CDR1 GTSNPN, CDR2 SVGIG (reference sequence). Trimming cost V 3 bases and J 8 bases, with 11 bases left between them. The CDR3 covers 13 residues. The CDR3 DNA reads TGTGCCTGGAGCCTCAAAGGGGATTCACCCCTCCACTTT. Protein: CAWSLKGDSPLHF.

The sample holds a few counts of this clone. J is TRBJ1-1 and V is TRBV29-1, with D perhaps TRBD1 (5 bases). The V gene lost 6 bases and the J gene lost 1 base, with 12 bases spanning the gap. CDR1 and CDR2 (germline): SQVTM, ANQGSEA. This CDR3 comprises 13 residues. This CDR3 reads CSVKAGPNTEAFF. CDR3 DNA sequence: TGCAGCGTCAAGGCGGGGCCGAACACTGAAGCTTTCTTT.

The chain joins TRBV9 to TRBJ1-2, with TRBD1 as a possible D gene (5 bases). Germline assignment: CDR1 SGDLS and CDR2 YYNGEE. This CDR3 is built from 15 residues. The ends were cut back, 4 bases at V and 8 bases at J, with 21 bases in the middle. Here the CDR3 DNA reads TGTGCCAGCAGCCCTCCTCAGGGAAGCATGGGGGGCTACACCTTC. It specifies CASSPPQGSMGGYTF.

The chain has TRBV28 and TRBJ2-7; maybe TRBD2 (6 bases). V gave up 5 bases and J gave up 0 bases, with 17 bases separating them. The CDR3 consists of 16 residues. The germline V gene encodes CDR1 MDHEN and CDR2 SYDVKM. CDR3 in DNA: TGTGCCAGCAGTACACCACTAGCTGGGGGCTCCTACGAGCAGTACTTC. Its protein is CASSTPLAGGSYEQYF.

V usage is TRBV9 and J usage is TRBJ1-2, with D perhaps TRBD1 (5 bases). The V and J ends lost 5 bases and 8 bases respectively, with 22 bases between them. Germline lookup yields CDR1 SGDLS and CDR2 YYNGEE. This CDR3 has 15 amino acids. In DNA form, the CDR3 reads TGTGCCAGCAGAGGCCCTAGGAGCAGGGCTTGGGGCTACACCTTC. This codes for CASRGPRSRAWGYTF.

The CDR3: CASSIIAIEQETQYF. The CDR3 nucleotides are TGTGCCAGTAGTATAATAGCAATAGAACAAGAGACCCAGTACTTC. J is TRBJ2-5 and V is TRBV19, with D hard to call. With 2 bases removed from V and 2 bases from J, the gap between germline ends came to 12 bases. The CDR3 is made up of 15 amino acids. Germline V gene data show CDR1 as LNHDA and CDR2 as SQIVND (reference sequence).